The entry that follows covers one TCR beta chain sequence. The antigen is unknown. This sample was included in a study of cytomegalovirus exposure and HLA in healthy donors. Overall study findings and caveats: The authors excluded some V segments, including TRBV6-2 and TRBV6-3, as indistinguishable.

In germline, CDR1 is SEHNR, CDR2 FQNEAQ (reference sequence). This CDR3 region has 16 residues. PCR used 60 Vbeta primers and 13 Jbeta primers. Authors' analysis steps: In a later analysis, the count reached some 73 million unique TCR beta chains, with 9 million to 11 million shared. Assay used: immunoSEQ multiplex PCR; TCRdb lists only in-frame clones, some missing. V, J and clone size are those of that table, while D and trimming were read from the DNA. Counted here are 150,000 to 200,000 clones, about two thirds occurring once; the ten biggest clones make up more than 9%. This TCR derives from a man younger than 45 in good health and CMV-seropositive. The chain combines TRBV7-9 with TRBJ2-5, with D perhaps matching TRBD2 (6 bases). TRBJ2-7 matches the DNA end more closely, so the J call is doubtful. Sequencing was performed on PBMCs. The CDR3 bases are TGTGCCAGCAGCCCACAATACCTGGGAGGTACCTACGAGCAGTACTTC. This translates into CASSPQYLGGTYEQYF.